The present T cell receptor beta chain was sequenced within a study of blood T cell repertoires in COVID-19. Turning to the study itself: The origin of the acute and convalescent COVID-19 samples was the United States, Italy and Spain. T cells, B-cell-depleted T cells, or PBMCs provided the cDNA or gDNA that served as material.

This CDR3 has 14 amino acids. Trimming left V 7 bases short and J 5 bases short, with 17 bases between. The germline gives CDR1 MDHEN, CDR2 SYDVKM. Under the authors' procedure: Counts of nucleated cells, estimated from reference gene primer amplification, were obtained. Assay: immunoSEQ multiplex PCR; the TCRdb copy retains only in-frame clones and omits some. D and trimming were read from the DNA, whereas the V and J calls and clone size are those reported in that table. The sample includes 160,000 or so clones, 83% of them seen just once. The receptor comes from a human donor in a cohort sampled during active COVID-19. Sequencing was carried out using peripheral blood. V usage is TRBV28 and J usage is TRBJ2-5; a weak D match, TRBD1 (6 bases). The CDR3 coding sequence is TGTGCCAGCACCACGACAGGAAGTGGGGAGACCCAGTACTTC. Its translation: CASTTTGSGETQYF.